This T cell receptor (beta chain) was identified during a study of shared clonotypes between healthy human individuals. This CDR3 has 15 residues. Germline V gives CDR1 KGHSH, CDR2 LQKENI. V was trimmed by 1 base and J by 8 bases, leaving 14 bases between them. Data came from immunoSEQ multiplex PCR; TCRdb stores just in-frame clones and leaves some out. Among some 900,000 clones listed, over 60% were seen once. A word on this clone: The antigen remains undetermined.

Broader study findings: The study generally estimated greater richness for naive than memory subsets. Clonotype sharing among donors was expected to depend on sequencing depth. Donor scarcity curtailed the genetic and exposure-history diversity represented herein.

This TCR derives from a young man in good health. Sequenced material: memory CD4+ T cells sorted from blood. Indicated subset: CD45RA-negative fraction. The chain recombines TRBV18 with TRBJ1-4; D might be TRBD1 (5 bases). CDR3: CASSPHERGSEKLFF. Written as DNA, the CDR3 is TGTGCCAGCTCACCACATGAGAGGGGAAGCGAAAAACTGTTTTTT.